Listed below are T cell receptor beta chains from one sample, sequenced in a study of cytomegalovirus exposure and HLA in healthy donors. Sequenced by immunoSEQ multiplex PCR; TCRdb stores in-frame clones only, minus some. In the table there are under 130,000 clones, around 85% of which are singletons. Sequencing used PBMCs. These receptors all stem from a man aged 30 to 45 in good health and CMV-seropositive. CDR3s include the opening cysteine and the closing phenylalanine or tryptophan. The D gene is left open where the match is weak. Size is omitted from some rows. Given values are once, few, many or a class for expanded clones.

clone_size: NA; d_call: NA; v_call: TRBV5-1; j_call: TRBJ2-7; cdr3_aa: CASSLAERASSYEQYF; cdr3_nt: TGCGCCAGCAGCTTGGCCGAGCGGGCCAGTTCCTACGAGCAGTACTTC
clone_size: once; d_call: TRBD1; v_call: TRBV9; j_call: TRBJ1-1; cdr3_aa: CASSSMGQGRPEAFF; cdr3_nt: TGTGCCAGCAGCTCGATGGGACAGGGACGGCCTGAAGCTTTCTTT
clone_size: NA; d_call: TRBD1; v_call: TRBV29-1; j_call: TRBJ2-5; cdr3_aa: CSADGLGTEQYF; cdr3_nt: TGCAGCGCCGACGGGCTTGGGACAGAGCAGTACTTC
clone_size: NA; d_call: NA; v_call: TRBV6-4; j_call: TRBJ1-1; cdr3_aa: CASSDLPGAEAFF; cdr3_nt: TGTGCCAGCAGTGACCTCCCCGGGGCTGAAGCTTTCTTT
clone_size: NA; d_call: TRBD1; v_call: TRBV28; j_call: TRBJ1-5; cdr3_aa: CASTLGGQGSNQPQHF; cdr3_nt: TGTGCCAGCACCTTGGGGGGACAGGGGAGCAATCAGCCCCAGCATTTT
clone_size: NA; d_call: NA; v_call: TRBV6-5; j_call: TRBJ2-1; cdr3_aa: CASSYSVGDYNEQFF; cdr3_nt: TGTGCCAGCAGTTACTCCGTAGGGGACTACAATGAGCAGTTCTTC
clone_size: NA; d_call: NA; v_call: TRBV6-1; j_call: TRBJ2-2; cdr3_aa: CASSEPGTNTGELFF; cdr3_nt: TGTGCCAGCAGTGAACCAGGGACGAACACCGGGGAGCTGTTTTTT
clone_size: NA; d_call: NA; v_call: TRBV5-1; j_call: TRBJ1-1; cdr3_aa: CASSATGSALEAFF; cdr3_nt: TGCGCCAGCAGCGCCACCGGGAGCGCCCTTGAAGCTTTCTTT
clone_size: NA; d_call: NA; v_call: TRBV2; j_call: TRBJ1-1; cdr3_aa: CASSAQNLQGAAFF; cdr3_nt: TGTGCCAGCAGTGCCCAGAATTTACAGGGTGCAGCTTTCTTT
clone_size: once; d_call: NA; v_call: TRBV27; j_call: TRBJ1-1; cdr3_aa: CASNTRGEEGEAFF; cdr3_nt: TGTGCCAGCAACACTCGGGGGGAAGAGGGGGAAGCTTTCTTT
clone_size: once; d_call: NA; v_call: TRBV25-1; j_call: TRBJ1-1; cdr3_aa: CASSEGHPNTEAFF; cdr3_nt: TGTGCCAGCAGTGAGGGACACCCGAACACTGAAGCTTTCTTT
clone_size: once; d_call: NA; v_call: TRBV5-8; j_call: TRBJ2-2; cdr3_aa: CASWKGRSGELFF; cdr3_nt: TGTGCCAGCTGGAAAGGGAGGTCCGGGGAGCTGTTTTTT
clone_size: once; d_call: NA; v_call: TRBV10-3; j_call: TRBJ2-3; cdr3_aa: CAISESDGVSGSDTQYF; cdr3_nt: TGTGCCATCAGTGAGTCGGACGGGGTCAGCGGGTCGGATACGCAGTATTTT
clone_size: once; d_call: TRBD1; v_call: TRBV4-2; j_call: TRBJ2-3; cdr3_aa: CASGTGSTDTQYF; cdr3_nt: TGTGCCAGCGGGACAGGAAGCACAGATACGCAGTATTTT
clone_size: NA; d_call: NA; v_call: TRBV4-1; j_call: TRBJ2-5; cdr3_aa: CASADFGGPYQETQYF; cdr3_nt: TGCGCCAGCGCAGACTTTGGCGGGCCGTACCAAGAGACCCAGTACTTC
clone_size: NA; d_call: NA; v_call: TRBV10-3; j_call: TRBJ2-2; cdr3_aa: CAISDGAGELFF; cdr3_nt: TGTGCCATCAGTGACGGGGCCGGGGAGCTGTTTTTT
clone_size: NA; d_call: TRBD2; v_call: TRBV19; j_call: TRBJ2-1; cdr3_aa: CASRLAGYNEQFF; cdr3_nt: TGTGCCAGCCGACTAGCGGGATACAATGAGCAGTTCTTC
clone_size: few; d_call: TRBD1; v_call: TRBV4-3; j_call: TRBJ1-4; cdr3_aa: CASSLLTRTGANEKLFF; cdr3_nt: TGCGCCAGCAGCCTCCTAACGAGGACAGGGGCTAATGAAAAACTGTTTTTT
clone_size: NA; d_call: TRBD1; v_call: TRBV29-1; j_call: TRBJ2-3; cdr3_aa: CSVGTTGGLTDTQYF; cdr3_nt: TGCAGCGTTGGAACGACAGGGGGACTCACAGATACGCAGTATTTT
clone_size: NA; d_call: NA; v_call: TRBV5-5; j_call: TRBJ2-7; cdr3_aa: CASSVGGTYDYEQYF; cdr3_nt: TGTGCCAGCAGCGTGGGTGGGACATATGACTACGAGCAGTACTTC
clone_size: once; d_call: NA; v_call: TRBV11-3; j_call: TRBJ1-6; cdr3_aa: CASSLTGNSPLHF; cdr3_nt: TGTGCCAGCAGCTTAACGGGTAATTCACCCCTCCACTTT
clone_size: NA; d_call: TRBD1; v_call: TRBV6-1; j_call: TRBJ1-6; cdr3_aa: CASSELGGQGISPLHF; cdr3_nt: TGTGCCAGCAGTGAATTGGGGGGACAGGGGATTTCACCCCTCCACTTT
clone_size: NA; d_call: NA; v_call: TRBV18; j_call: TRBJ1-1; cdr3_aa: CASSQTGNTEAFF; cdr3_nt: TGTGCCAGCTCACAGACAGGGAACACTGAAGCTTTCTTT
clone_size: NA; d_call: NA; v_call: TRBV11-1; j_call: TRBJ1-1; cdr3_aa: CASTPIGSMNTEAFF; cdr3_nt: TGTGCCAGCACCCCCATCGGGTCCATGAACACTGAAGCTTTCTTT
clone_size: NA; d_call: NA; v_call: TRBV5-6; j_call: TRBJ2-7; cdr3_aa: CASSFGGSEQYF; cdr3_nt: TGTGCCAGCAGTTTTGGGGGGAGCGAGCAGTACTTC
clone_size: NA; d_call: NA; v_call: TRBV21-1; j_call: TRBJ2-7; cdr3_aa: CASSKTSGGAYEQYF; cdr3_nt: TGTGCCAGCAGCAAAACTAGCGGGGGGGCCTACGAGCAGTACTTC
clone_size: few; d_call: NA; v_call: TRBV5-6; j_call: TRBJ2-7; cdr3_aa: CASSLDGIHYEQYF; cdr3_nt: TGTGCCAGCAGCTTGGATGGCATCCACTACGAGCAGTACTTC
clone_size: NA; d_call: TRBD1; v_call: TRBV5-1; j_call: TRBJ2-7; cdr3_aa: CASRPGRGTYEQYF; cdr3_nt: TGCGCCAGCAGACCGGGCAGGGGGACGTACGAGCAGTACTTC
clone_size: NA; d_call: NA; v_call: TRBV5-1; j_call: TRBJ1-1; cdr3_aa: CASGVDRNTEAFF; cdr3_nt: TGCGCCAGCGGGGTGGACAGGAACACTGAAGCTTTCTTT
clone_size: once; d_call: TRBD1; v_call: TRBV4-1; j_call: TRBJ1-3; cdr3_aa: CSVLQGLLHTIYF; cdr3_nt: TGCTCGGTCTTACAGGGGTTGCTGCACACCATATATTTT
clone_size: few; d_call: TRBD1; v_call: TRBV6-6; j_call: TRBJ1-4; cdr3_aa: CASTGQEGKLFF; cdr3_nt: TGTGCCAGCACCGGACAGGAGGGAAAACTGTTTTTT
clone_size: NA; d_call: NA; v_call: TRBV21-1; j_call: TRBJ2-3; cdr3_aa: CASRAARTDTQYF; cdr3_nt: TGTGCCAGCAGGGCGGCACGCACAGATACGCAGTATTTT
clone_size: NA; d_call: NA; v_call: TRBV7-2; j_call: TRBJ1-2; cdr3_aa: CASSLNSGQGGYGYTF; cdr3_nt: TGTGCCAGCAGCTTAAACTCCGGGCAGGGAGGCTATGGCTACACCTTC
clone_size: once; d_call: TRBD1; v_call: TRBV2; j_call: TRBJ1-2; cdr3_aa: CASSPGTASNYGYTF; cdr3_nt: TGTGCCAGCAGCCCGGGGACAGCCTCTAACTATGGCTACACCTTC
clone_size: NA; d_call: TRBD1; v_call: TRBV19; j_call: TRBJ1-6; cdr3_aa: CASSILSGGSYNSPLHF; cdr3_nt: TGTGCCAGTAGTATTCTCTCAGGGGGCTCCTATAATTCACCCCTCCACTTT
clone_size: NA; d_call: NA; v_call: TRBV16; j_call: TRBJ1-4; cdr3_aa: CASRLDGSPNEKLFF; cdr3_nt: TGTGCCAGCAGACTGGACGGGAGTCCCAATGAAAAACTGTTTTTT
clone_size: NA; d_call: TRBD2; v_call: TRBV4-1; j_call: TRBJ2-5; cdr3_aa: CASSQVDSGGPRETQYF; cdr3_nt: TGCGCCAGCAGCCAAGTCGATAGCGGGGGGCCTAGAGAGACCCAGTACTTC
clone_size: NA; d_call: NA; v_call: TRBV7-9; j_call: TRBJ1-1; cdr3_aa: CASSSRLTNTEAFF; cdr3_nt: TGTGCCAGCAGCTCGCGACTTACGAACACTGAAGCTTTCTTT
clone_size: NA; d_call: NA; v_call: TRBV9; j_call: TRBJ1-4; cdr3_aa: CASSETPDGGKLFF; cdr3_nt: TGTGCCAGCAGCGAGACACCTGACGGGGGAAAACTGTTTTTT
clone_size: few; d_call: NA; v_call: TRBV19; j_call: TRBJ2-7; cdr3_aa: CASSPGQSSSYEQYF; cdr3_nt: TGTGCCAGTAGTCCCGGACAGAGCAGCTCCTACGAGCAGTACTTC
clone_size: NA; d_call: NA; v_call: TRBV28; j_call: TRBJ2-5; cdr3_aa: CASRRTWGEETQYF; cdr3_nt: TGTGCCAGCAGGAGGACGTGGGGGGAGGAGACCCAGTACTTC
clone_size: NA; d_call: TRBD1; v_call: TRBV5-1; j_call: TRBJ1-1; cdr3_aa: CASSLGQGGNTEAFF; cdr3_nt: TGCGCCAGCAGCTTGGGACAGGGCGGGAACACTGAAGCTTTCTTT
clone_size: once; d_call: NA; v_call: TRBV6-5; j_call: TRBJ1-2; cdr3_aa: CATRTGSPPYGYTF; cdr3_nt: TGTGCCACCCGAACAGGTTCCCCCCCCTATGGCTACACCTTC
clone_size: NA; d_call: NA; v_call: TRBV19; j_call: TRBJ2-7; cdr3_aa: CASSEYRDREQYF; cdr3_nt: TGTGCCAGTAGTGAATACAGGGACCGCGAGCAGTACTTC
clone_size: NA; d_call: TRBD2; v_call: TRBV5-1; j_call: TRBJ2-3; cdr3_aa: CASSSLSGGVVTDTQYF; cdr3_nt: TGCGCCAGCAGCTCCCTCAGCGGGGGAGTCGTCACAGATACGCAGTATTTT
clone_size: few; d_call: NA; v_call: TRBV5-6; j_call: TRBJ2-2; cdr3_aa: CASSLWPVNTGELFF; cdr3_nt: TGTGCCAGCAGCTTGTGGCCCGTGAACACCGGGGAGCTGTTTTTT
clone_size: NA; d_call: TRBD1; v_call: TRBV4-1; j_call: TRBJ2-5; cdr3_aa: CASSRVQGYQETQYF; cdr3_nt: TGCGCCAGCAGCCGAGTACAGGGGTACCAAGAGACCCAGTACTTC
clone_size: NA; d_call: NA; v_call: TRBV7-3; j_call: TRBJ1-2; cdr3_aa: CASSPGQSYGYTF; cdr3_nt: TGTGCCAGCAGCCCCGGACAGTCCTATGGCTACACCTTC
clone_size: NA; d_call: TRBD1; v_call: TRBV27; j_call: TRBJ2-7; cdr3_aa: CASSSLGTGASEQYF; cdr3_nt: TGTGCCAGCAGTTCGCTCGGGACAGGGGCATCCGAGCAGTACTTC